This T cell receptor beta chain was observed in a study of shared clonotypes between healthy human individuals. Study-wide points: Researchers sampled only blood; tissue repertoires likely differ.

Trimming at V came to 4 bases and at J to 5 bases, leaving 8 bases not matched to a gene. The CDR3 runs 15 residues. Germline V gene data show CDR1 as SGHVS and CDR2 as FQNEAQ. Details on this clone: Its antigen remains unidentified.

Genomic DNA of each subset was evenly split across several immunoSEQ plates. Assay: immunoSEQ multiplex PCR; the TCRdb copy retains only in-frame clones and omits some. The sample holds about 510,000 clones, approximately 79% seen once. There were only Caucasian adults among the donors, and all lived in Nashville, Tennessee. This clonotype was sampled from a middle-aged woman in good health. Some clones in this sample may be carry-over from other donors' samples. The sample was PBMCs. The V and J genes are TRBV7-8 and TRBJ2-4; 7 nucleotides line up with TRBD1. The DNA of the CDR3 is TGTGCCAGCAGCTCACAGGGGCTTCGTGAAAACATTCAGTACTTC. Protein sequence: CASSSQGLRENIQYF.